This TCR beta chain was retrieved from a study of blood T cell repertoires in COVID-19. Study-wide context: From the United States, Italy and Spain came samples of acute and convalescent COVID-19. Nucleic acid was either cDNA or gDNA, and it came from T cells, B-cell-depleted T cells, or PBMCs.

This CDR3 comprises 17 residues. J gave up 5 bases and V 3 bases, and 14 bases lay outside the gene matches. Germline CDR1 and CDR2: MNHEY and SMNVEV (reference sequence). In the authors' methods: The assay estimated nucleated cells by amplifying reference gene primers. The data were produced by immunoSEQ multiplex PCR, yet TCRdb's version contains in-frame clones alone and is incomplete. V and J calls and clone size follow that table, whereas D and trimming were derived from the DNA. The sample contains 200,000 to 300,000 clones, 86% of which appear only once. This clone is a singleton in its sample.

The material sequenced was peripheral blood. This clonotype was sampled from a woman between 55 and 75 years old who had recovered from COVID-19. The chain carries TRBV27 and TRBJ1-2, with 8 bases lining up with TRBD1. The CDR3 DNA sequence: TGTGCCAGCAGTTTGTCTCCCGGGACAGGCGCCAGGTATGGCTACACCTTC. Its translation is CASSLSPGTGARYGYTF.